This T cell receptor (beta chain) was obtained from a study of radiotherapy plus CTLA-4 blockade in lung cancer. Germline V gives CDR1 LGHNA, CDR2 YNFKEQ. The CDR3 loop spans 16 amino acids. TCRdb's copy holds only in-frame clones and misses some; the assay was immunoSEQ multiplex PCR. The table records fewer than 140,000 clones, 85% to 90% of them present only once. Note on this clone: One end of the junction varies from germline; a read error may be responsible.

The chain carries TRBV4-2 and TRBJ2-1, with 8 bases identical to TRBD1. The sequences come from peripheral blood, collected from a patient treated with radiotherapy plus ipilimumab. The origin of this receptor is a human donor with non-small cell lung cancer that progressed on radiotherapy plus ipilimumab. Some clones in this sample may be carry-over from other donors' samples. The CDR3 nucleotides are TGTGCCAGCGGCCAAGAGGACAGGGCTTTTTACGGTAAGCAGTTCTTC. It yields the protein CASGQEDRAFYGKQFF.